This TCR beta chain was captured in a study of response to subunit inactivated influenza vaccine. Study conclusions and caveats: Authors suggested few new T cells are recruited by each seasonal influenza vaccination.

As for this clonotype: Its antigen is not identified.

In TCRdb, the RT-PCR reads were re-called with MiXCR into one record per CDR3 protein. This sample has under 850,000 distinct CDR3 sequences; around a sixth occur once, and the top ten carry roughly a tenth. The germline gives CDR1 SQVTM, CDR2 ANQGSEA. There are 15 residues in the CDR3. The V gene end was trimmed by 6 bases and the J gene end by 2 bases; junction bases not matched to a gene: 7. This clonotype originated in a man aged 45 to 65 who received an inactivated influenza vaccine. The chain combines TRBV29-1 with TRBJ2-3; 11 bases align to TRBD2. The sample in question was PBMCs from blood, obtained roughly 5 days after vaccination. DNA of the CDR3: TGCAGCGTAACGGGACTAGCGGACCTCACAGATACGCAGTATTTT. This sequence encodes CSVTGLADLTDTQYF.